Following are 20 T cell receptor beta chains from one sample sequenced in a study of cytomegalovirus exposure and HLA in healthy donors. This PCR relied on a set of 60 Vbeta primers and 13 Jbeta primers. The method was immunoSEQ multiplex PCR; TCRdb's version includes in-frame clones alone and lacks a portion of them. The data show under 200,000 clones, about 78% seen once. Sequencing was carried out using PBMCs. These receptors all come from a man between 60 and 75 years old in good health and CMV-seronegative.

This sequence joins TRBV7-2 and TRBJ2-3, with a tentative D call TRBD2 (5 bases). CDR3 length: 14 amino acids. Germline V gives CDR1 SGHTA, CDR2 FQGNSA. V gave up 6 bases and J gave up 4 bases, with 14 bases separating them. CDR3 bases: TGTGCCAGCAGGTTTACACGGGATGCAGATACGCAGTATTTT. This sequence encodes CASRFTRDADTQYF.

This chain's CDR3 is CASSEGTGTTGELFF. The CDR3 region has the DNA TGTGCCAGCAGTGAAGGGACAGGGACCACCGGGGAGCTGTTTTTT. The chain uses TRBV6-4 and TRBJ2-2; 9 nucleotides agree with TRBD1. CDR3 length equals 15 residues. The germline CDR1 and CDR2 sequences are MRHNA and SNTAGT. V lost 3 bases and J lost 4; bases outside the gene matches: 3.

The chain joins TRBV5-4 to TRBJ1-1; no definite D call. Trimming took 2 bases from V and 0 from J, leaving 8 bases between them. Germline CDR1 is SGHNT and CDR2 is YYREEE (reference sequence). The CDR3 loop spans 14 amino acids. CDR3 region: CASSFELMNTEAFF. As DNA, the CDR3 is TGTGCCAGCAGCTTTGAACTAATGAACACTGAAGCTTTCTTT.

This sequence joins TRBV2 and TRBJ2-5, with a tentative D call TRBD2 (6 bases). With 1 base removed from V and 3 bases from J, the gap between germline ends came to 12 bases. Looked up from germline, CDR1 is SNHLY and CDR2 is FYNNEI. The CDR3 loop spans 15 amino acids. The DNA for the CDR3 is TGTGCCAGCAGTGAAGATTTGGCGGGGAAAGAGACCCAGTACTTC. Translation: CASSEDLAGKETQYF.

The chain carries TRBV6-5 and TRBJ2-7; 7 bases map to TRBD2. The trim removed 4 bases at V and 0 bases at J, leaving 3 bases unmatched. The CDR3 extends over 14 amino acids. CDR1 is MNHEY, CDR2 SVGAGI, per germline. The CDR3, as DNA: TGTGCCAGCAGTTTCGGGGGGTTCTCCTACGAGCAGTACTTC. This sequence encodes CASSFGGFSYEQYF.

This chain links TRBV9 with TRBJ1-1; TRBD1 might be the D (6 bases). CDR3 size: 14 residues. Germline V gene data show CDR1 as SGDLS and CDR2 as YYNGEE. The V end was cut by 1 base, the J end by 10 bases, with 17 bases between. CDR3 sequence (DNA): TGTGCCAGCAGCGTATTCATGGGGGGGCCTCCAGCTTTCTTT. It specifies CASSVFMGGPPAFF.

This clone was seen only a few times. The chain is built from TRBV6-6 and TRBJ1-1; TRBD1 matches at 9 bases. V shed 4 bases and J 3 bases; nucleotides not matched to a gene: 0. CDR3 length: 13 amino acids. Germline lookup yields CDR1 MNHNY and CDR2 SVGAGI (reference sequence). The CDR3 spells CASSWTGDTEAFF. CDR3 nucleotides: TGTGCCAGCAGTTGGACAGGGGACACTGAAGCTTTCTTT.

V usage is TRBV7-6 and J usage is TRBJ2-3; a weak D match, TRBD2 (5 bases). The V gene's germline CDR1 is SGHVS and CDR2 FNYEAQ. The germline V and J ends were trimmed by 2 bases and 4 bases, with 10 bases remaining between them. The length of the CDR3 is 14 residues. CDR3 DNA sequence: TGTGCCAGCAGCTTAACGAGAGGGCCAGATACGCAGTATTTT. This encodes CASSLTRGPDTQYF.

The chain joins TRBV5-4 to TRBJ1-1, with TRBD1 identical over 7 bases. Germline CDR1 SGHNT, CDR2 YYREEE (reference sequence). Germline trimming cut 7 bases from V and 1 base from J; bases unmatched to any gene: 7. This CDR3 contains 14 residues. The CDR3 is CASYHRGSNTEAFF. The CDR3 DNA sequence: TGTGCCAGCTATCACAGGGGCTCGAACACTGAAGCTTTCTTT.

The CDR3 reads CASSEQVGRATTYGYTF. The CDR3 DNA reads TGTGCCAGCAGTGAACAGGTGGGCAGGGCAACTACCTATGGCTACACCTTC. The chain carries TRBV6-1 and TRBJ1-2, with D perhaps TRBD1 (5 bases). The CDR3 extends over 17 amino acids. CDR1 MNHNS and CDR2 SASEGT come from the germline V gene. The germline V and J ends were trimmed by 2 bases and 4 bases, with 20 bases remaining between them.

The chain recombines TRBV7-2 with TRBJ2-1; no clear D. The CDR3 loop spans 13 amino acids. V was trimmed by 6 bases and J by 3 bases, leaving 9 bases between them. The germline gives CDR1 SGHTA, CDR2 FQGNSA. The CDR3 DNA reads as TGTGCCAGCAGTAGTGAAATCTACAATGAGCAGTTCTTC. It encodes CASSSEIYNEQFF.

The chain is built from TRBV28 and TRBJ1-1, with D possibly TRBD1 on 6 matching bases. The CDR3 contains 12 residues. The ends were cut back, 7 bases at V and 11 bases at J, with 17 bases in the middle. Germline lookup yields CDR1 MDHEN and CDR2 SYDVKM. The CDR3 loop is CASTSLQGRAFF. CDR3 in DNA: TGTGCCAGCACCTCCTTACAGGGAAGGGCTTTCTTT.

Regarding this clone: One junction end disagrees with the germline gene, perhaps due to a read error. The J gene is TRBJ1-6, the V gene TRBV2; TRBD1 matches at 10 bases. Per germline, CDR1 SNHLY and CDR2 FYNNEI. The CDR3 contains 16 residues. As DNA, the CDR3 is TGTGCCAGCAGAAGACAGGGGGCAACCTATAATTCACCCCTCCCCTTT. It codes for CASRRQGATYNSPLPF.

V usage is TRBV9 and J usage is TRBJ1-3; D may be TRBD1 (6 bases). Germline CDR1 and CDR2: SGDLS and YYNGEE. This CDR3 is 16 amino acids long. The germline V and J ends were trimmed by 3 bases and 4 bases, with 17 bases remaining between them. The CDR3 reads CASSEAPGHPGNTIYF. DNA of the CDR3: TGTGCCAGCAGCGAAGCCCCGGGACATCCAGGAAACACCATATATTTT.

This chain uses TRBV7-9 with TRBJ1-1, with a possible D match to TRBD1 (5 bases). The ends were cut back, 11 bases at V and 1 base at J, with 11 bases in the middle. The CDR3 loop spans 12 amino acids. CDR1 and CDR2 from the germline V gene are SEHNR and FQNEAQ (reference sequence). CDR3 residues: CAVLQGNTEAFF. For the CDR3, the DNA is TGTGCCGTACTCCAGGGGAACACTGAAGCTTTCTTT.

Here the CDR3 DNA reads TGTGCCAGTAGTAGGGGGACAGGGCCCTATGGCTACACCTTC. Its translation is CASSRGTGPYGYTF. The V call is TRBV19, the J call TRBJ1-2; 9 bases are shared with TRBD1. There are 14 residues in the CDR3. The germline V gene encodes CDR1 LNHDA and CDR2 SQIVND (reference sequence). V was clipped by 4 bases and J by 4 bases; unmatched bases: 4.

The chain links TRBV9 to TRBJ2-7; 13 nucleotides agree with TRBD2. Trimming cost V 4 bases and J 9 bases; bases outside gene matches: 7. CDR1 and CDR2 (germline): SGDLS, YYNGEE. CDR3 length: 14 residues. The CDR3 sequence is CASSPRLAGGVQYF. In DNA form, the CDR3 reads TGTGCCAGCAGCCCCCGACTAGCGGGAGGTGTGCAGTACTTC.

The chain has TRBV6-6 and TRBJ1-2; the D gene is possibly TRBD1 (5 bases). The CDR3 has 13 amino acids. Trimming stripped 11 bases from V and 8 bases from J, with 21 bases between. Germline V gene data show CDR1 as MNHNY and CDR2 as SVGAGI (reference sequence). DNA for the CDR3: TGTGCCTCCCATCGGGGGAGGGAATACGGCTACACCTTC. As protein: CASHRGREYGYTF.

CDR3 sequence reads: CASSLVAGNSYNSPLHF. CDR3 DNA sequence: TGTGCCAGCAGCTTGGTAGCGGGGAACTCCTATAATTCACCCCTCCACTTT. The chain joins TRBV5-4 to TRBJ1-6; D gene uncertain. Germline V lookup: CDR1 SGHNT, CDR2 YYREEE (reference sequence). V was pared by 0 bases and J by 0 bases, with 10 bases between. CDR3 length: 17 residues. The complete variable domain, with remaining parts taken from reference TRBV5-4 and TRBJ1-6, reads ETGVTQSPTHLIKTRGQQVTLRCSSQSGHNTVSWYQQALGQGPQFIFQYYREEENGRGNFPPRFSGLQFPNYSSELNVNALELDDSALYLCASSLVAGNSYNSPLHFGNGTRLTVT.

The chain recombines TRBV19 with TRBJ2-7, with D possibly TRBD1 on 5 matching bases. The V gene's germline CDR1 is LNHDA and CDR2 SQIVND (reference sequence). The CDR3 length is 14 residues. Trimming removed 8 bases from V and 4 bases from J, with 18 bases in between. The CDR3 region is CASGNSGFGYEQYF. CDR3 DNA: TGTGCCAGTGGCAACTCAGGGTTCGGGTACGAGCAGTACTTC.